Listed below are T cell receptor beta chains from one sample, sequenced in a study of cytomegalovirus exposure and HLA in healthy donors. Assay: immunoSEQ multiplex PCR; the TCRdb copy retains only in-frame clones and omits some. The sample contains 150,000 to 200,000 clones, approximately 80% of which appear only once. Sequencing used PBMCs. All receptors come from a man between 18 and 35 years old in good health and CMV-seropositive. Each CDR3 is given with its conserved first and last residue. D genes are given only for firm matches. A row's size may be missing; if present it is once, few, many or a size class.

d_gene | abundance | len | j_gene | v_gene | CDR3nt | CDR3aa
TRBD1 | once | 15 | TRBJ1-5 | TRBV6-5 | TGTGCCAGCAGTTCTAACAGGGGCCGCAATCAGCCCCAGCATTTT | CASSSNRGRNQPQHF
. | . | 13 | TRBJ1-1 | TRBV28 | TGTGCCAGCAGTTTATCGGGGGGCACTGAAGCTTTCTTT | CASSLSGGTEAFF
TRBD1 | . | 15 | TRBJ2-2 | TRBV11-3 | TGTGCCAGCAGCTTAGGGGACAGCCCCACCGGGGAGCTGTTTTTT | CASSLGDSPTGELFF
TRBD1 | . | 14 | TRBJ1-1 | TRBV5-1 | TGCGCCAGCAGCTCAACAGGGGTAGGGACTGAAGCTTTCTTT | CASSSTGVGTEAFF
TRBD1 | . | 15 | TRBJ2-5 | TRBV4-1 | TGCGCCAGCAGCTACGGTCAGGGGGTATGGGAGACCCAGTACTTC | CASSYGQGVWETQYF
. | . | 15 | TRBJ1-5 | TRBV7-8 | TGTGCCAGCAGCTTAGACAGGGTTAGCAATCAGCCCCAGCATTTT | CASSLDRVSNQPQHF
. | . | 14 | TRBJ1-4 | TRBV5-1 | TGCGCCAGCAGCTTGGCCGGGGGAAATGAAAAACTGTTTTTT | CASSLAGGNEKLFF
. | . | 13 | TRBJ1-5 | TRBV2 | TGTGCCAGCAGTCCGGGTGGAATTCAGCCCCAGCATTTT | CASSPGGIQPQHF
. | . | 15 | TRBJ2-3 | TRBV6-1 | TGTGCCAGCAGTGAAAGAGTGGGGGGGCAGGATACGCAGTATTTT | CASSERVGGQDTQYF
TRBD1 | . | 14 | TRBJ2-7 | TRBV7-2 | TGTGCCAGCAGCCTTCCGACAGGGGTCCACGAGCAGTACTTC | CASSLPTGVHEQYF
. | few | 12 | TRBJ1-1 | TRBV18 | TGTGCCAGCTCACCTTCAGGGACTGAAGCTTTCTTT | CASSPSGTEAFF
. | . | 9 | TRBJ1-1 | TRBV28 | TGTGCCAGCAGCCCAGGGGCTTTCTTT | CASSPGAFF
TRBD1 | once | 15 | TRBJ1-5 | TRBV2 | TGTGCCAGCAGTGTGGCAGGGGGCTCGAGGCAGCCCCAGCATTTT | CASSVAGGSRQPQHF
. | . | 15 | TRBJ2-3 | TRBV7-2 | TGTGCCAGCAGGGGGGGGCTAGGAATCACAGATACGCAGTATTTT | CASRGGLGITDTQYF
. | . | 15 | TRBJ2-1 | TRBV7-3 | TGTGCCAGCAGCCCGCGACTAGAATCCTACAATGAGCAGTTCTTC | CASSPRLESYNEQFF
. | . | 17 | TRBJ2-1 | TRBV11-2 | TGTGCCAGCAGCTTGGGTTTTAGTGGGGGGGCCCGCAATGAGCAGTTCTTC | CASSLGFSGGARNEQFF
. | few | 15 | TRBJ2-7 | TRBV6-1 | TGTGCCAGCAGTCCAGAGGGACTCCGGCGGAACGAGCAGTACTTC | CASSPEGLRRNEQYF
. | . | 13 | TRBJ2-1 | TRBV11-3 | TGTGCCAGCAGCTTAGACAACTACAATGAGCAGTTCTTC | CASSLDNYNEQFF
TRBD1 | . | 10 | TRBJ1-4 | TRBV2 | TGTGCCAGCGGACAGGGTGATTTAATTTTT | CASGQGDLIF
TRBD1 | . | 14 | TRBJ2-7 | TRBV27 | TGTGCCAGCAGTTTATACAGGGGAGCCTACGAGCAGTACTTC | CASSLYRGAYEQYF
. | . | 14 | TRBJ2-7 | TRBV6-1 | TGTGCCAGCAGTTCGGAGACAGGCGTGTACGAGCAGTACTTC | CASSSETGVYEQYF
TRBD1 | . | 14 | TRBJ2-7 | TRBV28 | TGTGCCAGCAGTGTACAGGGGAATCCTTACGAGCAGTACTTC | CASSVQGNPYEQYF
. | . | 18 | TRBJ2-3 | TRBV11-2 | TGTGCCAGCAGCCCGGTCGTGGGCAACCCTCCTAGCACAGATACGCAGTATTTT | CASSPVVGNPPSTDTQYF
. | . | 13 | TRBJ1-2 | TRBV2 | TGTGCCAGCCTGTTTTCTGGACAGTCGGGCTACACCTTC | CASLFSGQSGYTF
. | . | 13 | TRBJ1-1 | TRBV6-5 | TGTGCCAGCAGTCAAGATCGCAGGTTAGATGCTTTCTTT | CASSQDRRLDAFF
. | . | 13 | TRBJ1-2 | TRBV7-2 | TGTGCCAGCAGCTCAAAAGGCGGCTATGGCTACACCTTC | CASSSKGGYGYTF
TRBD1 | . | 14 | TRBJ2-1 | TRBV27 | TGTGCCACCCAGGGGGGACAGGGTTTTTGGGAGCAGTTCTTC | CATQGGQGFWEQFF
TRBD1 | . | 16 | TRBJ1-2 | TRBV28 | TGTGCCAGCAGTTTACCCCGACAGGGACGAAACTATGGCTACACCTTC | CASSLPRQGRNYGYTF
. | . | 14 | TRBJ1-1 | TRBV5-1 | TGCGCCAGCAGCTTGGGTAGGTCGGGAGGGCTCGCTTTCTTT | CASSLGRSGGLAFF
. | . | 11 | TRBJ2-5 | TRBV28 | TGTGCCAGCAGTTTAGGGAGCTACCAGTACTTC | CASSLGSYQYF
TRBD1 | . | 16 | TRBJ1-2 | TRBV12-5 | TGTGCTAGTGGTTTGGGCGGGACAGAGCAGAACTATGGCTACACCTTC | CASGLGGTEQNYGYTF
TRBD2 | . | 16 | TRBJ2-7 | TRBV7-2 | TGTGCCAGCAGCTTAGCGGTGGCTAGCGGGAGCCACGAGCAGTACTTC | CASSLAVASGSHEQYF
TRBD1 | . | 15 | TRBJ1-5 | TRBV27 | TGTGCCAGCAGTTCCGGACAGGGTACCAATCAGCCCCAGCATTTT | CASSSGQGTNQPQHF
. | . | 14 | TRBJ2-7 | TRBV15 | TGTGCCACCAGCAGATGGGCCAAGTCCTACGAGCAGTACTTC | CATSRWAKSYEQYF
TRBD1 | . | 16 | TRBJ2-3 | TRBV7-9 | TGTGCCAGCAGCTTGATTGCCGGACAGGGAACAGATACGCAGTATTTT | CASSLIAGQGTDTQYF
. | . | 14 | TRBJ2-5 | TRBV5-1 | TGCGCCAGCAGCTTAGGGACACCTCAAGAGACCCAGTACTTC | CASSLGTPQETQYF
. | . | 18 | TRBJ1-1 | TRBV7-9 | TGTGCCAGCAGCTTAGCGCTTTTGACCCCCGGCGTGGCAGGTGAAGCTTTCTTT | CASSLALLTPGVAGEAFF
TRBD1 | . | 13 | TRBJ2-5 | TRBV25-1 | TGTGCCGGACAGGGGGCGACTGGAGAGACCCAGTACTTC | CAGQGATGETQYF
. | . | 12 | TRBJ1-5 | TRBV6-1 | TGTGCCAGCAGCAAAAGCAATCAGCCCCAGCATTTT | CASSKSNQPQHF
. | . | 16 | TRBJ2-2 | TRBV27 | TGTGCCAGCAGTTTAGTCGGGCAGGGGGGCACCGGGGAGCTGTTTTTT | CASSLVGQGGTGELFF
. | . | 16 | TRBJ2-2 | TRBV4-1 | TGCGCCAGCAGCCCGCGACCGGACATTCCCACCGGGGAGCTGTTTTTT | CASSPRPDIPTGELFF
. | . | 16 | TRBJ2-5 | TRBV5-1 | TGCGCCAGCAGTCAGAGTGGGGGGGGCTCCGGAGAGACCCAGTACTTC | CASSQSGGGSGETQYF
TRBD2 | . | 15 | TRBJ2-7 | TRBV29-1 | TGCAGCGCCAGCGGGAGGGCCAGTCCTTTGGGGGAGCAGTACTTC | CSASGRASPLGEQYF
. | . | 13 | TRBJ2-5 | TRBV12-5 | TGTGCTAGTGCCCCAAGGGGTGTTGAGACCCAGTACTTC | CASAPRGVETQYF